These T cell receptor beta chains were read from a single sample in a study of vaccination and CD4 T cells after COVID-19. These receptors' targets are unknown. TCRdb used MiXCR to reprocess the PCR reads, holding one entry per CDR3 protein. The sample shows 13,000 or so distinct CDR3 sequences, 40% to 45% of them seen only once. Sequencing was carried out using CD4+ T cells from blood, cultured in vitro. The receptors come from a human donor who had recovered from COVID-19. Both conserved end residues are part of each CDR3. The D gene is left open where the match is weak. Clone size is given for some rows only: seen once, a few or many times, or a class if the clone is expanded.

j_call clone_size v_call d_call cdr3_aa cdr3_nt
TRBJ1-3 - TRBV6-1 TRBD1 CASSRQGSGNTIYF TGTGCCAGCAGCAGACAGGGGTCTGGAAACACCATATATTTT
TRBJ2-5 - TRBV7-2 - CASSSIGTGRTQYF TGTGCCAGCAGCTCCATCGGGACTGGCAGGACCCAGTACTTC
TRBJ1-2 - TRBV12-3/TRBV12-4 - CASSLGLHRYGYTF TGTGCCAGCAGTTTAGGTTTGCATCGATATGGCTACACCTTC
TRBJ2-6 - TRBV6-1 TRBD1 CASISERGGTGANVLTF TGTGCCAGCATTTCCGAGAGAGGGGGCACTGGGGCCAACGTCCTGACTTTC
TRBJ2-7 - TRBV5-4 TRBD2 CASSLGALSGRAYEQYF TGTGCCAGCAGCTTGGGAGCTCTTAGCGGGAGGGCTTACGAGCAGTACTTC
TRBJ1-1 - TRBV6-1 - CASRTWGKNTEAFF TGTGCCAGCAGGACCTGGGGAAAAAACACTGAAGCTTTCTTT
TRBJ1-1 - TRBV29-1 - CSVTRGMNTEAFF TGCAGCGTTACACGGGGGATGAACACTGAAGCTTTCTTT
TRBJ1-1 - TRBV6-1 TRBD1 CASSGDRRNTEAFF TGTGCCAGCAGTGGGGACAGAAGAAACACTGAAGCTTTCTTT
TRBJ1-5 - TRBV6-2/TRBV6-3 - CATTLGGGNQPQHF TGTGCCACCACTTTAGGGGGTGGAAATCAGCCCCAGCATTTT
TRBJ2-3 few TRBV20-1 - CSAASKVTDTQYF TGCAGTGCCGCTAGCAAAGTCACAGATACGCAGTATTTT
TRBJ1-5 - TRBV29-1 TRBD1 CSVAKGGSTVEPQHF TGCAGCGTTGCCAAAGGGGGCAGTACAGTTGAGCCCCAGCATTTT
TRBJ1-6 - TRBV6-1 TRBD1 CASSLSGQGATLHF TGTGCCAGCAGTCTATCCGGACAGGGAGCAACCCTCCACTTT
TRBJ2-2 few TRBV6-1 TRBD1 CASRSGGLNTGELFF TGTGCCAGCCGATCAGGGGGCCTTAACACCGGGGAGCTGTTTTTT
TRBJ2-5 few TRBV7-2 - CASSQRTTRGETQYF TGTGCCAGCAGCCAGAGGACCACCCGGGGCGAGACCCAGTACTTC
TRBJ1-2 large TRBV28 TRBD1 CASSSRRQGGYGYTF TGTGCCAGCAGTTCCCGACGACAGGGGGGCTATGGCTACACCTTC
TRBJ1-2 few TRBV12-3/TRBV12-4 TRBD1 CASSFGDRTTYGYTF TGTGCCAGCAGTTTCGGGGACAGGACTACCTATGGCTACACCTTC
TRBJ2-7 - TRBV21-1 - CASSKVSSLSEQYF TGTGCCAGCAGCAAAGTTAGCTCCCTCAGCGAGCAGTACTTC
TRBJ2-5 - TRBV19 TRBD1 CASSGMGQGNQETQYF TGTGCCAGTAGTGGAATGGGACAGGGTAATCAAGAGACCCAGTACTTC
TRBJ1-1 - TRBV11-2 - CASSLSETKAFF TGTGCCAGCAGCTTATCCGAGACTAAAGCTTTCTTT
TRBJ1-1 - TRBV6-5 TRBD1 CASSYRITGGGTEAFF TGTGCCAGCAGTTACCGCATTACAGGGGGAGGCACTGAAGCTTTCTTT
TRBJ2-2 - TRBV5-6 - CASSLAGPRSAGELFF TGTGCCAGCAGCTTGGCCGGCCCAAGGTCGGCCGGGGAGCTGTTTTTT
TRBJ2-3 - TRBV6-2/TRBV6-3 - CASSYGEDTQYF TGTGCCAGCAGTTATGGGGAGGATACGCAGTATTTT
TRBJ1-6 few TRBV11-2 - CASSSLDSPTITLHF TGTGCCAGCAGCTCCCTGGATTCCCCAACCATCACCCTCCACTTT
TRBJ1-2 - TRBV5-4 TRBD1 CASSPGTGPTNYGYTF TGTGCCAGCAGCCCCGGGACAGGGCCTACTAACTATGGCTACACCTTC
TRBJ1-2 few TRBV12-3/TRBV12-4 - CASSLSTGGYTF TGTGCCAGCAGTTTATCTACAGGTGGCTACACCTTC
TRBJ1-5 - TRBV12-3/TRBV12-4 TRBD1 CASSSQTGGRQPQHF TGTGCCAGCAGTTCCCAGACAGGGGGCAGGCAGCCCCAGCATTTT
TRBJ1-5 - TRBV5-5 - CASSLVSEMVEPQHF TGTGCCAGCAGCTTGGTGTCAGAGATGGTGGAGCCCCAGCATTTT
TRBJ1-5 - TRBV19 - CASSPRVPKYSNQPQHF TGTGCCAGTAGTCCCAGGGTTCCCAAGTATAGCAATCAGCCCCAGCATTTT
TRBJ2-2 - TRBV7-9 - CASSSHRTANTGELFF TGTGCCAGCAGCTCCCATAGGACGGCGAACACCGGGGAGCTGTTTTTT
TRBJ2-2 few TRBV6-4 - CASSVGRTGELFF TGTGCCAGCAGTGTAGGTCGGACCGGGGAGCTGTTTTTT
TRBJ2-3 once TRBV7-2 - CASSLEGLDTQYF TGTGCCAGCAGCTTAGAAGGGTTAGATACGCAGTATTTT
TRBJ1-5 - TRBV12-3/TRBV12-4 - CASSLTLSNQPQHF TGTGCCAGCAGTTTGACCCTTAGCAATCAGCCCCAGCATTTT
TRBJ1-6 - TRBV10-2 TRBD1 CASKQGARNSPLHF TGCGCCAGTAAACAGGGGGCGCGGAATTCACCCCTCCACTTT
TRBJ2-5 few TRBV27 TRBD2 CASSPSSSGGLGTQYF TGTGCCAGCAGCCCCTCTTCATCGGGGGGGTTAGGAACCCAGTACTTC
TRBJ2-2 few TRBV21-1 - CASRTGFGELFF TGTGCCAGCAGGACAGGTTTCGGGGAGCTGTTTTTT
TRBJ2-3 few TRBV10-2 - CASSGRSFGTDTQYF TGCGCCAGCAGTGGGCGGTCGTTTGGGACAGATACGCAGTATTTT
TRBJ1-5 - TRBV7-2 - CASSLAGQVNQPQHF TGTGCCAGCAGCTTAGCGGGACAAGTTAATCAGCCCCAGCATTTT
TRBJ2-7 - TRBV20-1 TRBD1 CSARSGQGGYEQYF TGCAGTGCTAGATCGGGACAGGGAGGCTACGAGCAGTACTTC
TRBJ2-7 - TRBV18 TRBD2 CASSPPSSGGYEQYF TGTGCCAGCTCACCACCTTCTAGCGGGGGTTACGAGCAGTACTTC
TRBJ2-5 - TRBV6-1 TRBD2 CASSAGVSATGGETQYF TGTGCCAGCAGTGCTGGGGTGTCGGCGACGGGGGGGGAGACCCAGTACTTC
TRBJ2-2 once TRBV18 - CASSPPNTGELFF TGTGCCAGCTCACCACCGAACACCGGGGAGCTGTTTTTT
TRBJ2-4 - TRBV25-1 - CASSPARGAKNIQYF TGTGCCAGCAGTCCCGCGCGGGGTGCCAAAAACATTCAGTACTTC
TRBJ2-2 - TRBV27 - CASGRVTNTGELFF TGTGCCAGCGGCAGGGTCACGAACACCGGGGAGCTGTTTTTT
TRBJ2-2 - TRBV5-6 - CASSLGGTRIGELFF TGTGCCAGCAGCTTGGGGGGGACCCGGATCGGGGAGCTGTTTTTT
TRBJ2-2 few TRBV25-1 - CASSDRYGRGPDGELFF TGTGCCAGCAGTGATCGCTATGGTCGGGGGCCGGACGGGGAGCTGTTTTTT
TRBJ2-2 - TRBV7-8 TRBD2 CASSSKGLDLSNTGELFF TGTGCCAGCAGCTCAAAAGGACTAGATCTATCGAACACCGGGGAGCTGTTTTTT
TRBJ2-7 - TRBV27 - CAGSSRFHEQYF TGTGCCGGCAGTTCCAGGTTCCACGAGCAGTACTTC
TRBJ2-7 - TRBV6-4 TRBD1 CASSPDRGAYEQYF TGTGCCAGCAGTCCCGACAGGGGTGCCTACGAGCAGTACTTC
TRBJ1-1 - TRBV7-9 - CASSLEGRRTTEAFF TGTGCCAGCAGCTTAGAAGGGAGGAGGACCACTGAAGCTTTCTTT
TRBJ2-6 - TRBV19 TRBD1 CASSGTGWSGANVLTF TGTGCCAGTAGTGGGACAGGGTGGTCTGGGGCCAACGTCCTGACTTTC
TRBJ2-7 - TRBV15 TRBD1 CATRARTGNYEQYF TGTGCCACCAGGGCGCGGACAGGGAACTACGAGCAGTACTTC
TRBJ1-6 few TRBV12-3/TRBV12-4 - CASSQTASNSPLHF TGTGCCAGCAGTCAGACGGCCAGTAATTCACCCCTCCACTTT
TRBJ2-7 - TRBV27 - CASSDEYEQYF TGTGCCAGCAGCGACGAATACGAGCAGTACTTC
TRBJ1-2 - TRBV6-5 - CASSYDRTNYGYTF TGTGCCAGCAGTTACGACAGGACTAACTATGGCTACACCTTC
TRBJ2-4 - TRBV6-5 - CASSSTGGPRNIQYF TGTGCCAGCAGTTCAACAGGAGGGCCCCGAAACATTCAGTACTTC
TRBJ1-5 few TRBV21-1 - CASSKAKGRGQPQHF TGTGCCAGCAGCAAAGCAAAGGGGCGGGGACAGCCCCAGCATTTT
TRBJ1-2 - TRBV12-3/TRBV12-4 - CASSLSVGYGYTF TGTGCCAGCAGTTTATCAGTGGGCTATGGCTACACCTTC
TRBJ2-1 few TRBV14 - CASSQDRENEQFF TGTGCCAGCAGCCAAGATCGGGAGAATGAGCAGTTCTTC
TRBJ1-1 - TRBV12-3/TRBV12-4 - CASSLGTTNTEAFF TGTGCCAGCAGTCTGGGGACGACGAACACTGAAGCTTTCTTT